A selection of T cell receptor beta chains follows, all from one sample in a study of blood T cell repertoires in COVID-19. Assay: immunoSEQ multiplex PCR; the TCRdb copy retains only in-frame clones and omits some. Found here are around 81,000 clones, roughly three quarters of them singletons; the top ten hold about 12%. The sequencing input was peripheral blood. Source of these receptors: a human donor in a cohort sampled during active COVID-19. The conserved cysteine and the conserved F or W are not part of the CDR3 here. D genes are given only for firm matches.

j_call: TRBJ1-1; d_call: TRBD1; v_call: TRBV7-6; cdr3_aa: ASRGTAHTEAF
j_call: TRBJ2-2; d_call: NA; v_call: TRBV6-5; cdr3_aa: ASTIQYTGELF
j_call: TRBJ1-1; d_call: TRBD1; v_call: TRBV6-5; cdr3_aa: ASSAGTVNTEAF
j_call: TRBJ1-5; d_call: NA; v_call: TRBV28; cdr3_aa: ASSSTGNVGNQPQH
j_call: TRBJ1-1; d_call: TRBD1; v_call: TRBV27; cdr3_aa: ASSPSQGVTEAF
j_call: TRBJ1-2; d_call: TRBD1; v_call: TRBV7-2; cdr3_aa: ASSPGQVDYGYT
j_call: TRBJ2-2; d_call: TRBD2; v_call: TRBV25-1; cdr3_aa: ASTASGVNTGELF
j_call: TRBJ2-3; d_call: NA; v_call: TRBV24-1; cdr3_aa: ATSVADTQY
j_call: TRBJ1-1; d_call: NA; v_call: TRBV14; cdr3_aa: ASSQVRDRLEAF
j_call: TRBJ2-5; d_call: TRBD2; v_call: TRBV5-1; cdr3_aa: ASSLWTSGRAGTETQY
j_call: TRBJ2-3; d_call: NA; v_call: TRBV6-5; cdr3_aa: ASRLASSTDTQY
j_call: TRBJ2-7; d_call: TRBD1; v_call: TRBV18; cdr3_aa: ASSLSGTVYEQY
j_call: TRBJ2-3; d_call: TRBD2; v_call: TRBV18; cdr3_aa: ASSPQRGLAEFRSTDTQY
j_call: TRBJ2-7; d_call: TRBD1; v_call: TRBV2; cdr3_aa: ASRGEQGAGEQY
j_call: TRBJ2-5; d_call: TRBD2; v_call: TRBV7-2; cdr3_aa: ASSLALAGGVETQY
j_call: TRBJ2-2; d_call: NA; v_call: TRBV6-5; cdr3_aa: ASSYSLNTGELF
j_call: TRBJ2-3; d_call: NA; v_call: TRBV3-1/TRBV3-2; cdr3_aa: ASSQDWRSSTDTQY
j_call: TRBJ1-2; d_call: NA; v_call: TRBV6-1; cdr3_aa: ASSESPRGTPGGYT
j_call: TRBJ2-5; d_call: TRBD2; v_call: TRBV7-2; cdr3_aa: ASSRGLAGETQY
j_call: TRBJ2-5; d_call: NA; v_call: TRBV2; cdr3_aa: ASSRSETQY
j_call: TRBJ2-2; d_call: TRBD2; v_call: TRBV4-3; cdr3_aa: ASSQVASGSLGGELF
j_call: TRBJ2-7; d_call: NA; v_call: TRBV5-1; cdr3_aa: ASSLSTGLGEQY